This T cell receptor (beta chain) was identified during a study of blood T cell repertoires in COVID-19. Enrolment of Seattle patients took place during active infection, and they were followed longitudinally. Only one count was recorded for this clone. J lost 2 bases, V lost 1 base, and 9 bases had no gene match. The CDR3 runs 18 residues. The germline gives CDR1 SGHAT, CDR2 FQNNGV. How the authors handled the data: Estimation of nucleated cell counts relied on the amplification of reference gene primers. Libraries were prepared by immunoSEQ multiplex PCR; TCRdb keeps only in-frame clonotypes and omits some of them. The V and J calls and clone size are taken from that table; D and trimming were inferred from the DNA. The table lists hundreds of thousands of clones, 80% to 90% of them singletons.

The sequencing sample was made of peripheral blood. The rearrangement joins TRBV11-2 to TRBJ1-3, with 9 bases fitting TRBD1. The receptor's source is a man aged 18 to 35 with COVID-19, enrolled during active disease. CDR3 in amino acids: CASSLVLATGGAGNTIYF. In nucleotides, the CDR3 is TGTGCCAGCAGCTTAGTTCTCGCGACAGGGGGGGCTGGAAACACCATATATTTT.